This T cell receptor beta chain derives from a study of technical replicates of blood from several donors. Measured with immunoSEQ multiplex PCR; TCRdb has only the in-frame clones, and not every one. This sample has some 11,000 clones, with 94% found just once. The V and J ends lost 2 bases and 5 bases respectively, with 13 bases between them. Germline CDR1 reads WSHSY; CDR2 reads SAAADI. The CDR3 covers 15 residues. The genes are TRBV10-2 and TRBJ2-1; possibly TRBD2 for D (8 bases). The receptor's source is a human donor in good health. The sample consisted of PBMCs. The chain's CDR3 is CASSEPGRGHNEQFF. Here the CDR3 DNA reads TGCGCCAGCAGTGAGCCCGGGAGGGGGCACAATGAGCAGTTCTTC.